One and the same sample provided the 20 T cell receptor beta chains below, sequenced in a study of blood T cell repertoires in COVID-19. TCRdb's copy holds only in-frame clones and misses some; the assay was immunoSEQ multiplex PCR. This table holds about 74,000 clones, more than 85% found once. The specimen was peripheral blood. The receptors derive from a woman between 55 and 75 years old with active COVID-19.

The chain recombines TRBV7-6 with TRBJ2-3, with unresolved D. The CDR3 spans 14 residues. The germline V and J ends were trimmed by 3 bases and 2 bases, with 9 bases remaining between them. The germline V gene has CDR1 SGHVS and CDR2 FNYEAQ. CDR3 bases: TGTGCCAGCAGCTTCGTTCAGAACACAGATACGCAGTATTTT. Translated, it gives CASSFVQNTDTQYF.

CDR3 protein: CASSFRDWGYQETQYF. The CDR3 DNA sequence: TGTGCCAGCAGCTTCCGGGACTGGGGGTACCAAGAGACCCAGTACTTC. This rearrangement joins TRBV7-2 to TRBJ2-5; D is possibly TRBD2 (6 bases). Looked up from germline, CDR1 is SGHTA and CDR2 is FQGNSA. This CDR3 comprises 16 residues. The V gene lost 3 bases and the J gene lost 0 bases, with 14 bases spanning the gap.

This sequence joins TRBV19 and TRBJ2-7; D possibly corresponds to TRBD2 (6 bases). Germline V gene data show CDR1 as LNHDA and CDR2 as SQIVND (reference sequence). There are 14 residues in the CDR3. Trimming left V 3 bases short and J 3 bases short, with 12 bases between. CDR3: CASSMAGTRYEQYF. As DNA, the CDR3 is TGTGCCAGTAGTATGGCCGGGACTCGCTACGAGCAGTACTTC.

This clone was counted once. The junction does not match germline at one end; this may be a read error. The chain has TRBV7-7 and TRBJ2-1; D is perhaps TRBD2 (5 bases). The germline V gene encodes CDR1 SSHAT and CDR2 FNYEAQ (reference sequence). This CDR3 region has 13 residues. The CDR3 sequence: CASSSQRGNEQFF. In nucleotides, the CDR3 is TGTGCTAGCAGCTCCCAGCGCGGGAATGAGCAGTTCTTC.

This sequence joins TRBV7-9 and TRBJ2-2, with D perhaps matching TRBD2 (5 bases). The V and J ends lost 1 base and 5 bases respectively, with 17 bases between them. Germline lookup yields CDR1 SEHNR and CDR2 FQNEAQ (reference sequence). The CDR3 consists of 17 residues. CDR3: CASSLEATLAWTGELFF. The CDR3 DNA sequence: TGTGCCAGCAGCTTAGAGGCTACGCTAGCATGGACCGGGGAGCTGTTTTTT.

This chain uses TRBV5-5 with TRBJ1-1; no clear D. V was trimmed by 3 bases and J by 1 base, leaving 13 bases between them. From germline, CDR1 is SGHKS and CDR2 YYEKEE (reference sequence). The CDR3 consists of 15 residues. The CDR3 here is CASSWAAGGNTEAFF. The CDR3 bases are TGTGCCAGCAGCTGGGCAGCAGGTGGGAACACTGAAGCTTTCTTT.

CDR3 coding DNA: TGTGCCAGCAGCCCCAAGGACAGGCCCAATGAGCAGTTCTTC. This encodes CASSPKDRPNEQFF. The rearrangement links TRBV7-9 to TRBJ2-1, with TRBD1 matching 7 bases. CDR3 length equals 14 residues. With V trimmed by 5 bases and J by 6 bases, 7 bases remained unmatched. Germline CDR1 and CDR2: SEHNR and FQNEAQ (reference sequence).

The J gene is TRBJ2-7, the V gene TRBV18; D is perhaps TRBD1 (5 bases). The germline gives CDR1 KGHSH, CDR2 LQKENI. Trimming shortened V by 6 bases and J by 6 bases, and 15 bases separated the two germline ends. CDR3 length: 13 amino acids. The CDR3 sequence: CASSGVQQGEQYF. CDR3 nucleotide sequence: TGTGCCAGCTCTGGAGTCCAGCAGGGCGAGCAGTACTTC.

V is TRBV24-1 and J is TRBJ1-4; TRBD1 matches 9 bases. Germline V gene sequence: CDR1 KGHDR, CDR2 SFDVKD. V dropped 3 bases and J dropped 14; count of bases not matched to a gene: 9. The CDR3 consists of 14 residues. The CDR3 DNA reads as TGTGCCACCAGTGATCCGGGACAGGGCAAGGGGCTGTTTTTT. Translating it yields CATSDPGQGKGLFF.

The rearrangement uses TRBV11-2 and TRBJ2-7; D gene uncertain. The CDR3 sequence is 14 residues long. V lost 4 bases and J 6 bases, leaving 16 bases between the germline ends. Germline CDR1 and CDR2: SGHAT and FQNNGV. The CDR3 bases are TGTGCCAGCAGCTCCCTGAGGTCCCTCGGCGAGCAGTACTTC. Translating it yields CASSSLRSLGEQYF. Variable domain in full (rest from reference TRBV11-2 and TRBJ2-7): EAGVAQSPRYKIIEKRQSVAFWCNPISGHATLYWYQQILGQGPKLLIQFQNNGVVDDSQLPKDRFSAERLKGVDSTLKIQPAKLEDSAVYLCASSSLRSLGEQYFGPGTRLTVT.

This rearrangement joins TRBV7-2 to TRBJ2-1, with a weak D call TRBD2 (5 bases). The ends were cut back, 4 bases at V and 4 bases at J, with 14 bases in the middle. CDR3 length equals 15 residues. Germline values: CDR1 SGHTA, CDR2 FQGNSA. The CDR3 DNA reads as TGTGCCAGCAGCTCACGTTCTGGAGGTTACAATGAGCAGTTCTTC. It translates to CASSSRSGGYNEQFF.

This chain connects TRBV7-9 to TRBJ1-6; D is possibly TRBD1 (5 bases). The ends were cut back, 5 bases at V and 5 bases at J, with 7 bases in the middle. Germline values: CDR1 SEHNR, CDR2 FQNEAQ (reference sequence). This CDR3 is 13 amino acids long. The CDR3 spells CASSARDNSPLHF. Here the CDR3 DNA reads TGTGCCAGCAGCGCCAGGGATAATTCACCCCTCCACTTT.

This chain connects TRBV6-5 to TRBJ1-6, with 10 bases identical to TRBD1. CDR3 length: 15 amino acids. Looked up from germline, CDR1 is MNHEY and CDR2 is SVGAGI. Trimming at V came to 6 bases and at J to 14 bases, leaving 13 bases not matched to a gene. CDR3 sequence: CASSRGQGNYGALHF. For the CDR3, the DNA is TGTGCCAGCAGCCGGGGACAGGGGAACTACGGTGCCCTCCACTTT.

The chain recombines TRBV12-3 or TRBV12-4 with TRBJ1-2, with TRBD1 matching over 9 bases. This CDR3 spans 13 amino acids. V was pared by 5 bases and J by 5 bases, with 3 bases of the junction left unmatched. The CDR3 sequence: CASSPGTGYGYTF. Here the CDR3 DNA reads TGTGCCAGCAGTCCCGGGACAGGGTATGGCTACACCTTC.

The chain links TRBV4-1 to TRBJ2-5; 9 bases line up with TRBD2. With 4 bases clipped from V and 5 bases from J, the junction kept 8 bases outside the gene matches. This CDR3 is 15 amino acids long. Germline lookup yields CDR1 MGHRA and CDR2 YSYEKL. The DNA of the CDR3 is TGCGCCAGCAGCCTTAGCGGGAGTGGCGCGGAGACCCAGTACTTC. It codes for CASSLSGSGAETQYF.

This clone was observed a handful of times. This chain joins TRBV18 and TRBJ2-7, with TRBD2 identical over 7 bases. The CDR3 is 14 residues long. In germline, CDR1 is KGHSH, CDR2 LQKENI. V lost 0 bases and J lost 5; bases outside the gene matches: 4. This CDR3 is CASSPPAGVNEQYF. CDR3 DNA: TGTGCCAGCTCACCACCTGCGGGAGTCAACGAGCAGTACTTC. The variable domain in full, with the rest retrieved from reference TRBV18 and TRBJ2-7, is NAGVMQNPRHLVRRRGQEARLRCSPMKGHSHVYWYRQLPEEGLKFMVYLQKENIIDESGMPKERFSAEFPKEGPSILRIQQVVRGDSAAYFCASSPPAGVNEQYFGPGTRLTVT.

J is TRBJ2-1 and V is TRBV19; no reliable D call. CDR3 length: 12 amino acids. Germline values: CDR1 LNHDA, CDR2 SQIVND (reference sequence). V was shortened by 5 bases and J by 10 bases, with 12 bases between the two germline ends. In DNA, the CDR3 is TGTGCCAGTAGTGCGGCAGTCAGCGAGCAGTTCTTC. It specifies CASSAAVSEQFF. Variable domain in full (rest from reference TRBV19 and TRBJ2-1): DGGITQSPKYLFRKEGQNVTLSCEQNLNHDAMYWYRQDPGQGLRLIYYSQIVNDFQKGDIAEGYSVSREKKESFPLTVTSAQKNPTAFYLCASSAAVSEQFFGPGTRLTVL.

In its sample, this clone was seen a few times. As DNA, the CDR3 is TGTGCCAGCAGCCTAGAGGGGGGGGCACGATTGACCGGGGAGCTGTTTTTT. Amino acids: CASSLEGGARLTGELFF. V is TRBV7-6 and J is TRBJ2-2; D may be TRBD2 (7 bases). The V end lost 5 bases, the J end lost 5 bases, and 21 bases lay between the germline ends. Germline assignment: CDR1 SGHVS and CDR2 FNYEAQ. The length of the CDR3 is 17 residues.

CDR3 DNA: TGTGCCAGCAGTTCGGCGGGAACATACAATGAGCAGTTCTTC. It encodes CASSSAGTYNEQFF. This chain connects TRBV28 to TRBJ2-1; tentative D call: TRBD2 (6 bases). Germline V CDR1 and CDR2: MDHEN, SYDVKM. The CDR3 length is 14 residues. V was trimmed by 4 bases and J by 4 bases, leaving 11 bases between them.

V gene TRBV3-1 (or the pseudogene TRBV3-2) combines with J gene TRBJ1-1, with a possible D match to TRBD1 (5 bases). The CDR3 sequence is 15 residues long. Trimming removed 4 bases at V and 2 bases at J, with 14 bases between. Germline CDR1 LGHDT, CDR2 YNNKEL (reference sequence). The CDR3 spells CASSPSTGLNTEAFF. CDR3 sequence (DNA): TGTGCCAGCAGCCCCTCTACGGGACTTAACACTGAAGCTTTCTTT.